This TCR beta chain was observed in a study of response to subunit inactivated influenza vaccine. Study-wide results and caveats: The authors suggested that few new T cells are recruited per seasonal influenza vaccination.

A word on this clonotype: Its antigen is unknown.

TCRdb called the RT-PCR reads again in MiXCR, with one record for every CDR3 protein. The sample consists of 800,000 or so distinct CDR3 sequences, 21% of them appearing once. The sample consisted of PBMCs from blood, taken roughly 5 days after vaccination. The TCR sequence derives from a man in his fifties or sixties who received an inactivated influenza vaccine.

The DNA of the CDR3 is TGTGCCAGCAGCCAAGATGGACTAGCCCACAATGAGCAGTTCTTC. Translation: CASSQDGLAHNEQFF. The chain joins TRBV4-2 to TRBJ2-1; 8 positions match TRBD2. The V segment lost 0 bases and the J segment 5 bases; nucleotides outside the gene matches: 3. The CDR3 extends over 15 amino acids. Looked up from germline, CDR1 is LGHNA and CDR2 is YNFKEQ.